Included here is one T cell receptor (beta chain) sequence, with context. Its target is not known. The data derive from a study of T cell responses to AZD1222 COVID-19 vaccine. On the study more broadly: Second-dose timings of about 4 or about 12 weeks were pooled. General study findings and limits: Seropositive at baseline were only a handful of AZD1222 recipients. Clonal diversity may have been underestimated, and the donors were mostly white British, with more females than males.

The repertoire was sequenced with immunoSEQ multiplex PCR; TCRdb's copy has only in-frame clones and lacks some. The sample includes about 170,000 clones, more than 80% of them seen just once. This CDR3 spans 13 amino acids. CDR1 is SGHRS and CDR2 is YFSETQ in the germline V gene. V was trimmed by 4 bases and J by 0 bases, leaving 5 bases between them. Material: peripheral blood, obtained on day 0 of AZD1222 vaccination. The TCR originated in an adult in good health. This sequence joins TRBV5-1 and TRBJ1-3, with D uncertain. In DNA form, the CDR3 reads TGCGCCAGCAGCCGGGGCTCTGGAAACACCATATATTTT. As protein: CASSRGSGNTIYF. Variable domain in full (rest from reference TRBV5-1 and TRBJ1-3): KAGVTQTPRYLIKTRGQQVTLSCSPISGHRSVSWYQQTPGQGLQFLFEYFSETQRNKGNFPGRFSGRQFSNSRSEMNVSTLELGDSALYLCASSRGSGNTIYFGEGSWLTVV.